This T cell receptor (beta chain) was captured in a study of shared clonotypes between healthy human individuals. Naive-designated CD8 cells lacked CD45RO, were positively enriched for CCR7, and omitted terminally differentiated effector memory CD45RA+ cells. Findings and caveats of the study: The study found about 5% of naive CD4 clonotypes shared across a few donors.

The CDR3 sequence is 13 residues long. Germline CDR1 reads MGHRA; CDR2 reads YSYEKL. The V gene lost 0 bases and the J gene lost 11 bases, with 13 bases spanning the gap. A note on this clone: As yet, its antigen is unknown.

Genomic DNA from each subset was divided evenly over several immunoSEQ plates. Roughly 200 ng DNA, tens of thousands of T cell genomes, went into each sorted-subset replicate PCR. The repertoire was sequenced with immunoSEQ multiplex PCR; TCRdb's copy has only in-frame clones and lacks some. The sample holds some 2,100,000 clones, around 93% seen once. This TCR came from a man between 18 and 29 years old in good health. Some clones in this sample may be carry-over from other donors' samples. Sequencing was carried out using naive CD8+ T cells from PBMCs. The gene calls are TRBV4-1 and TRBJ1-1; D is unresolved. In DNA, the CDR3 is TGCGCCAGCAGCCAAGATCAGCTCGCCTACGCTTTCTTT. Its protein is CASSQDQLAYAFF.